The 23 T cell receptor beta chains in this list originate from one sample, sequenced in a study of T cell responses to AZD1222 COVID-19 vaccine. Here immunoSEQ multiplex PCR was the method, and the copy in TCRdb shows in-frame clones only, minus some. The sample yields more than 90,000 clones, 86% seen once. The starting material was peripheral blood, obtained 28 days after the second AZD1222 dose. The origin of the receptors is an adult who received the AZD1222 COVID-19 vaccine.

The CDR3 reads CASSWGVGLLSSYNEQFF. As DNA, the CDR3 is TGCGCCAGCAGCTGGGGGGTGGGTCTCCTAAGCTCCTACAATGAGCAGTTCTTC. The chain couples TRBV5-1 to TRBJ2-1; possibly TRBD2 for D (6 bases). This CDR3 comprises 18 residues. The germline V gene encodes CDR1 SGHRS and CDR2 YFSETQ. Between the trimmed V and J ends, which lost 3 bases and 0 bases, there was a span of 19 bases. Full variable domain (remainder filled in from reference TRBV5-1 and TRBJ2-1): KAGVTQTPRYLIKTRGQQVTLSCSPISGHRSVSWYQQTPGQGLQFLFEYFSETQRNKGNFPGRFSGRQFSNSRSEMNVSTLELGDSALYLCASSWGVGLLSSYNEQFFGPGTRLTVL.

CDR3 region: CASSFGDISTDTQYF. As DNA, the CDR3 is TGCGCCAGCAGCTTCGGGGACATTAGCACAGATACGCAGTATTTT. This chain links TRBV5-1 with TRBJ2-3; D might be TRBD1 (6 bases). The V gene lost 2 bases and the J gene lost 0 bases, with 10 bases spanning the gap. There are 15 residues in the CDR3. CDR1 SGHRS and CDR2 YFSETQ come from the germline V gene.

The chain joins TRBV27 to TRBJ1-5; possible D gene TRBD1, 5 bases. The CDR3 covers 16 residues. Germline-derived CDR1 and CDR2 are MNHEY and SMNVEV (reference sequence). Trimming pared 6 bases from V and 2 bases from J, leaving 17 bases between. The CDR3 nucleotides read TGTGCCAGCAGCCCCCTTGCAGGGACGGGCAATCAGCCCCAGCATTTT. It encodes CASSPLAGTGNQPQHF.

The chain uses TRBV9 and TRBJ1-2; D may be TRBD1 (5 bases). Deletions cut 4 bases from V and 7 bases from J, with 11 bases between. The CDR3 consists of 12 residues. The germline V gene has CDR1 SGDLS and CDR2 YYNGEE. As DNA, the CDR3 is TGTGCCAGCAGCACCAGGGACCGTGGCTACACCTTC. Encoded protein: CASSTRDRGYTF. Supplemented by reference TRBV9 and TRBJ1-2, the full variable domain reads DSGVTQTPKHLITATGQRVTLRCSPRSGDLSVYWYQQSLDQGLQFLIQYYNGEERAKGNILERFSAQQFPDLHSELNLSSLELGDSALYFCASSTRDRGYTFGSGTRLTVV.

This chain joins TRBV4-1 and TRBJ1-3; possibly TRBD1 for D (6 bases). The CDR3 is 18 residues long. The germline V and J ends were trimmed by 0 bases and 2 bases, with 17 bases remaining between them. CDR1 is MGHRA and CDR2 is YSYEKL in the germline V gene. The chain's CDR3 is CASSQELTGGAAGNTIYF. As DNA, the CDR3 is TGCGCCAGCAGCCAAGAACTCACCGGGGGGGCAGCTGGAAACACCATATATTTT.

The genes are TRBV6-1 and TRBJ2-5; D is perhaps TRBD2 (5 bases). Germline lookup yields CDR1 MNHNS and CDR2 SASEGT. Trimming left V 1 base short and J 8 bases short, with 17 bases between. The CDR3 totals 15 residues. This CDR3 is CASSEGGSVPVTQYF. For the CDR3, the DNA is TGTGCCAGCAGTGAAGGGGGTAGCGTTCCCGTCACCCAGTACTTC.

The chain is built from TRBV28 and TRBJ2-7; 10 bases map to TRBD2. The germline V gene encodes CDR1 MDHEN and CDR2 SYDVKM. The CDR3 contains 15 residues. The V segment lost 2 bases and the J segment 3 bases; nucleotides outside the gene matches: 4. CDR3 protein: CASSLLAGVFYEQYF. DNA of the CDR3: TGTGCCAGCAGTTTACTAGCGGGAGTTTTCTACGAGCAGTACTTC.

J is TRBJ2-1 and V is TRBV5-5, with 10 bases matching TRBD2. The trim removed 0 bases at V and 7 bases at J, leaving 7 bases unmatched. The CDR3 contains 16 residues. The V gene's germline CDR1 is SGHKS and CDR2 YYEKEE (reference sequence). The CDR3 region has the DNA TGTGCCAGCAGCTTGGAACGTAGCGGGAGGTTTAATGAGCAGTTCTTC. Its translation: CASSLERSGRFNEQFF.

This clone was observed once. CDR3 nucleotides: TGTGCCAGCAGCAACGGGACTAGCGGGATGTTCTACAATGAGCAGTTCTTC. Its translation: CASSNGTSGMFYNEQFF. This chain joins TRBV13 and TRBJ2-1; 13 bases are a match to TRBD2. CDR3 length: 17 residues. In germline, CDR1 is PRHDT, CDR2 FYEKMQ (reference sequence). J lost 3 bases, V lost 5 bases, and 7 bases had no gene match. The whole variable domain, filled in from reference TRBV13 and TRBJ2-1, reads AAGVIQSPRHLIKEKRETATLKCYPIPRHDTVYWYQQGPGQDPQFLISFYEKMQSDKGSIPDRFSAQQFSDYHSELNMSSLELGDSALYFCASSNGTSGMFYNEQFFGPGTRLTVL.

This chain links TRBV5-1 with TRBJ2-7, with D perhaps TRBD1 (6 bases). The V gene's germline CDR1 is SGHRS and CDR2 YFSETQ. The CDR3 runs to 16 residues. V dropped 0 bases and J dropped 2 bases, with 15 bases sitting between them. The DNA of the CDR3 is TGCGCCAGCAGCTTGGATGGGCAGGGGTCAACCTACGAGCAGTACTTC. Its translation is CASSLDGQGSTYEQYF.

This clone was seen a single time. The J gene is TRBJ2-1, the V gene TRBV11-2, with TRBD2 matching over 11 bases. Losses at the gene ends were 3 bases for V and 7 bases for J; bases not matched to a gene: 8. The CDR3 is 16 amino acids. Germline-derived CDR1 and CDR2 are SGHAT and FQNNGV. This chain's CDR3 is CASSFSPTSGANEQFF. In DNA, the CDR3 is TGTGCCAGCAGCTTCTCACCGACTAGCGGGGCAAATGAGCAGTTCTTC.

This clone was counted between two and nine times. Here the CDR3 DNA reads TGTGCCTGGAGTGTTGGGACACCGAGCTCCTACAATGAGCAGTTCTTC. Its protein product is CAWSVGTPSSYNEQFF. This chain uses TRBV30 with TRBJ2-1, with D tentatively TRBD1 (6 bases). The ends were cut back, 0 bases at V and 0 bases at J, with 12 bases in the middle. CDR3 length: 16 amino acids. Germline assignment: CDR1 GTSNPN and CDR2 SVGIG (reference sequence).

The chain couples TRBV6-6 to TRBJ2-7; D call uncertain. CDR1 MNHNY and CDR2 SVGAGI come from the germline V gene (reference sequence). V was trimmed by 7 bases and J by 3 bases, leaving 13 bases between them. This CDR3 contains 13 residues. CDR3 in DNA: TGTGCCAGCACCGAAAATGACAACTACGAGCAGTACTTC. Its protein product is CASTENDNYEQYF.

V gene TRBV7-9 combines with J gene TRBJ1-2, with D hard to call. Germline values: CDR1 SEHNR, CDR2 FQNEAQ (reference sequence). The CDR3 extends over 15 amino acids. The V end was cut by 5 bases, the J end by 0 bases, with 13 bases between. The CDR3 sequence is CASSPTRVSNYGYTF. The CDR3 bases are TGTGCCAGCAGCCCGACCCGGGTTTCTAACTATGGCTACACCTTC.

CDR3 in DNA: TGTGCCACCAGCAGAGATATGGGACCATATTCACCCCTCCACTTT. Residues: CATSRDMGPYSPLHF. This rearrangement joins TRBV15 to TRBJ1-6; a weak D match, TRBD1 (5 bases). This CDR3 contains 15 residues. Germline V gene data show CDR1 as LNHNV and CDR2 as YYDKDF (reference sequence). V was shortened by 0 bases and J by 8 bases, with 11 bases between the two germline ends.

The chain carries TRBV6-2 or TRBV6-3 and TRBJ2-7; 11 nucleotides agree with TRBD2. The CDR3 length is 15 residues. V trimming: 6 bases; J trimming: 7 bases; junction bases outside the gene matches: 11. In germline, CDR1 is MNHEY, CDR2 SVGEGT. The CDR3 sequence: CASSSGLAALREQYF. CDR3 in DNA: TGTGCCAGCAGCTCGGGACTAGCGGCCCTTCGGGAGCAGTACTTC.

The CDR3 loop is CAYRPGETQYF. The CDR3 DNA is TGTGCCTATAGGCCAGGAGAGACCCAGTACTTC. The V call is TRBV30, the J call TRBJ2-5; D remains unclear. The CDR3 sequence is 11 residues long. Per the germline V gene, CDR1 is GTSNPN and CDR2 is SVGIG (reference sequence). Trimming shortened V by 7 bases and J by 4 bases, and 10 bases separated the two germline ends.

In this sample, this clone turned up once. The J gene is TRBJ1-1, the V gene TRBV10-1, with 12 bases aligning to TRBD1. Germline V gene data show CDR1 as WNHNN and CDR2 as SYGVQD (reference sequence). The CDR3 totals 14 residues. V trimming: 7 bases; J trimming: 3 bases; junction bases outside the gene matches: 3. As DNA, the CDR3 is TGCGCCAGCAAAGGGACAGGGGGCCACACTGAAGCTTTCTTT. This sequence encodes CASKGTGGHTEAFF.

V is TRBV3-1 (or the pseudogene TRBV3-2) and J is TRBJ1-3; D perhaps matches TRBD1 (5 bases). The CDR3 is 15 residues long. Deletions cut 5 bases from V and 1 base from J, with 12 bases between. Germline V gives CDR1 LGHDT, CDR2 YNNKEL (reference sequence). This chain's CDR3 is CASSKQVSSGNTIYF. The DNA for the CDR3 is TGTGCCAGCAGCAAACAGGTCTCTTCTGGAAACACCATATATTTT.

With respect to this clone: The junction shows a germline mismatch at one end, possibly a read error. The chain links TRBV7-3 to TRBJ2-1, with TRBD2 identical over 7 bases. Germline V gene data show CDR1 as SGHTA and CDR2 as FQGTGA. The CDR3 sequence is 15 residues long. The CDR3 region has the DNA TGTGCCAGCAGCCTAACTCCGGGACTATCAAATGAGCAGTTCTTC. The encoded protein is CASSLTPGLSNEQFF.

The CDR3 loop reads CASAIRAGEKLFF. Written as DNA, the CDR3 is TGTGCCAGCGCGATTAGAGCCGGTGAAAAACTGTTTTTT. The J gene is TRBJ1-4, the V gene TRBV12-3 or TRBV12-4; D is unclear. With 8 bases removed from V and 7 bases from J, the gap between germline ends came to 14 bases. This CDR3 contains 13 residues.

This chain joins TRBV27 and TRBJ2-3, with D maybe TRBD1 (6 bases). V lost 6 bases, J lost 4 bases, and 14 bases lay in between. This CDR3 contains 14 residues. The V gene's germline CDR1 is MNHEY and CDR2 SMNVEV (reference sequence). CDR3 in amino acids: CASSTTGKADTQYF. CDR3 DNA sequence: TGTGCCAGCAGCACTACAGGGAAGGCAGATACGCAGTATTTT.

This clone was found a few times. This sequence joins TRBV19 and TRBJ1-2; the D is unclear. V was cut by 6 bases and J by 3 bases, with 17 bases left in between. The CDR3 loop spans 15 amino acids. Germline CDR1 reads LNHDA; CDR2 reads SQIVND (reference sequence). In nucleotides, the CDR3 is TGTGCCAGTAGCCAAGGACCCGGTTCATACTATGGCTACACCTTC. Translated, it gives CASSQGPGSYYGYTF.